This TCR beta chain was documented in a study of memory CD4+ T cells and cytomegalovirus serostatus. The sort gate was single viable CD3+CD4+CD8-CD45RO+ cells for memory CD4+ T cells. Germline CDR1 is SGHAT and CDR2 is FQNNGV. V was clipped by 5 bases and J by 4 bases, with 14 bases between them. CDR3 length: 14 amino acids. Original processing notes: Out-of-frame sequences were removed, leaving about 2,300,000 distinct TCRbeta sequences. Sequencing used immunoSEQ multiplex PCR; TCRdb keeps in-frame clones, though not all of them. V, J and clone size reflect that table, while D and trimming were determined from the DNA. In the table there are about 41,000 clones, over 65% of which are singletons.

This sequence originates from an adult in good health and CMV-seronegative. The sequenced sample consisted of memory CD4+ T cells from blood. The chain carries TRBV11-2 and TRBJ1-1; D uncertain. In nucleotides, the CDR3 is TGTGCCAGCAGCCCGGGTCCGATCGGCACTGAAGCTTTCTTT. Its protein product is CASSPGPIGTEAFF.